This T cell receptor beta chain is drawn from a study of neurological immune-mediated disorders. Turning to the study itself: Secondary progressive disease was present in 3, and relapsing-remitting disease in approximately 30, of the approximately 35 multiple sclerosis patients.

This CDR3 region has 14 residues. As for the cDNA, it was generated by 5'RACE with 10-nucleotide random UMIs. TCRdb independently ran MiXCR on the 5' RACE reads; one entry per CDR3 protein. The sample contains some 95,000 distinct CDR3 sequences, 3% to 4% of which appear only once. Concerning this clonotype itself: This may come from a read error, since a much larger clone is one base off.

The receptor was isolated from a woman aged 18-29 years with multiple sclerosis. The sequenced sample was PBMCs. This chain uses TRBV12-3 or TRBV12-4 with TRBJ1-2; 9 bases match TRBD1. This chain's CDR3 is CVSSLRGQGHGYTF. In nucleotides, the CDR3 is TGTGTCAGCAGTTTACGGGGACAGGGCCATGGCTACACCTTC.